The 2 T cell receptor beta chains presented below share a single source sample, sequenced in a study of blood T cell repertoires in COVID-19. This table comes from immunoSEQ multiplex PCR, and its TCRdb copy is limited to in-frame clones, with some not included. The top ten clones hold about an eighth of a sample with around 130,000 clones, 80% to 90% of them seen once. The sample taken for sequencing was peripheral blood. All receptors derive from a human donor in a cohort sampled during active COVID-19.

This clone occurred a few times. The chain carries TRBV7-9 and TRBJ2-5, with TRBD2 matching 7 bases. Looked up from germline, CDR1 is SEHNR and CDR2 is FQNEAQ (reference sequence). V gave up 7 bases and J gave up 2 bases; unmatched junction bases: 7. This CDR3 spans 14 amino acids. CDR3 DNA sequence: TGTGCCAGCAAGTCCCTCGGGGGGCAAGAGACCCAGTACTTC. It yields the protein CASKSLGGQETQYF.

The chain has TRBV10-3 and TRBJ2-7; the D gene is possibly TRBD1 (6 bases). The CDR3 length is 13 residues. The V gene's germline CDR1 is ENHRY and CDR2 SYGVKD. V lost 8 bases, J lost 4 bases, and 15 bases lay in between. CDR3: CAIAAGTKYEQYF. The CDR3 bases are TGTGCCATCGCGGCCGGGACAAAGTACGAGCAGTACTTC.